This TCR beta chain was identified in a study of cytomegalovirus exposure and HLA in healthy donors. Findings and caveats of the study: In a later analysis, DRB1 alleles had the most associated TCRs; HLA-C alleles the fewest. Fewer N-insertions than the roughly 670-donor mean were reportedly shown by an Asian-associated ancestry cluster in a later analysis. It emerged from a later analysis that several of the most significant clusters appeared to be linked to common viral pathogens. Per a prior analysis, the majority of TCR beta V segments were productive roughly 90% or roughly 30% of the time.

About this clone: Antigen: not known.

PCR was performed using 60 Vbeta and 13 Jbeta primers. Clones were read by immunoSEQ multiplex PCR, and TCRdb kept only the in-frame ones, dropping some. The data hold about 120,000 clones, with 75% to 85% observed a single time. Germline trimming cut 0 bases from V and 4 bases from J; bases unmatched to any gene: 20. The CDR3 runs to 21 residues. Germline loops: CDR1 MGHRA, CDR2 YSYEKL. The rearrangement joins TRBV4-1 to TRBJ2-5, with TRBD2 matching over 10 bases. This TCR was recovered from a man between 25 and 39 years old in good health and CMV-seropositive. Material: PBMCs. This CDR3 reads CASSQEFSGASGGPGRETQYF. The CDR3 coding sequence is TGCGCCAGCAGCCAAGAATTTTCAGGGGCTAGCGGGGGCCCAGGGAGAGAGACCCAGTACTTC.